The subject of this entry is one TCR beta chain. The specificity of this receptor is unknown. Base qualities are not recorded, but no much larger clone differs from it by a single base. This specimen comes from a study of blood T cell repertoires in COVID-19 (dated by TCRdb to 2018 to 2020). Broadly, across the study: Collaborator samples came from the United States, Italy and Spain and covered acute and convalescent phases of COVID-19. Subjects who had been exposed to COVID-19, were actively infected with it, or had recovered from it provided the deeply sampled blood TCRbeta repertoires that made up the dataset. The prospective study material was composed of cDNA or gDNA derived from T cells, B-cell-depleted T cells, or PBMCs. The sample metadata nearly always contained a de-identified subject ID, COVID-19 status, age in years and sex. HLA class I and class II types, where available, came from metadata supplied by the sample provider rather than from assay-based typing. The repertoires were released in a freely available public database intended as a resource for research on the immune response to SARS-CoV-2. Samples came from the ongoing ImmuneRACE study (first 160 participants) plus 1,254 subjects from 6 global collaborators. On the study overall, not on this receptor specifically: Clinical and demographic metadata were provided uncurated, with the amount varying by source and participant.

TCRbeta CDR3 regions were amplified from genomic DNA using the immunoSEQ Assay, a bias-controlled multiplex PCR. From the authors' description of their analysis: Nucleated cell counts per sample were estimated from amplification of reference gene primers within the assay. Sequence reads were collapsed and filtered to measure the absolute abundance of every unique TCRbeta CDR3 rearrangement. For each sample, productive Simpson clonality was calculated as the square root of Simpson's diversity index over productive rearrangements. This immuneACCESS table, as held by TCRdb, lists in-frame sequences with V and J called but not all clones. Of the missing ones, under half trace to an unresolved V gene in checked studies; the others have no known cause. Clone size and the V and J calls come from that table; the DNA yielded D and trimming. This sample has about 250,000 clones in its table, and about 80% of those were observed once. The leading ten clones occupy 4% to 5.5% of the sample.

The collaborating institutions used their own protocols to collect whole blood in K2EDTA tubes. For TCRbeta analysis, collaborators shipped samples as frozen whole blood, isolated PBMCs, or DNA extracted from either of those sample types. This sequence was found in a middle-aged man with active or convalescent COVID-19. Sequencing was carried out using peripheral blood.

The DNA reads as follows: TGTGCCAGCAGTTCAGGGCCCAATCAGCCCCAGCATTTT. This gives the protein CASSSGPNQPQHF. The V gene is TRBV6-5 and the J gene is TRBJ1-5, with TRBD1 tentatively as D gene (5 bases match). The CDR3 sequence holds 13 residues, the cysteine and phenylalanine included. Of all the DNA, just the CDR3 is kept, 39 bases in frame from base 1. The junction shows trimming of 4 bases on V and 3 bases on J, plus 7 bases between the germline ends. The germline V gene specifies MNHEY as CDR1 and SVGAGI as CDR2.